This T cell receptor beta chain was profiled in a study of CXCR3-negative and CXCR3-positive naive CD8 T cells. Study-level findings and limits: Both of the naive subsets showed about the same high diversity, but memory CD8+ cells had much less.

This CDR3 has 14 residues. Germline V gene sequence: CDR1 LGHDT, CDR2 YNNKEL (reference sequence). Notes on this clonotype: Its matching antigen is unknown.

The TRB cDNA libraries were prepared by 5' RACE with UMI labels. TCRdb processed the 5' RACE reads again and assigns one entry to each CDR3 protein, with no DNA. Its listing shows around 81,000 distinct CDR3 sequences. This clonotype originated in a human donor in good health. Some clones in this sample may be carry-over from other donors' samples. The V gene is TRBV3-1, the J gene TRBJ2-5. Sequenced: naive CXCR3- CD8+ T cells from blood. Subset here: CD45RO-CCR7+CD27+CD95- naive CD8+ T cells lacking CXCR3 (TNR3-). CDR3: CASSQDVSLNSQYF.